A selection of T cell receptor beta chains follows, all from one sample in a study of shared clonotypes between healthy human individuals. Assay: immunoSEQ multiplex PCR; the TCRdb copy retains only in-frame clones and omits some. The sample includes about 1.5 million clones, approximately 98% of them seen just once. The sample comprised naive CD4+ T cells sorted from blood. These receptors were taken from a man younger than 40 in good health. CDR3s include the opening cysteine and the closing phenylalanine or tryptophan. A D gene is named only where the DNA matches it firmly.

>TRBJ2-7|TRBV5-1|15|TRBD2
CASSLGLAKDYEQYF
TGCGCCAGCAGCTTGGGACTAGCTAAGGACTACGAGCAGTACTTC
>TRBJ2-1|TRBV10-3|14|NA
CAIRSDRRGNEQFF
TGTGCCATCAGGTCCGACAGGCGGGGGAATGAGCAGTTCTTC
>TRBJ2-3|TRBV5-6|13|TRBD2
CASSPGTNRMQYF
TGTGCCAGCAGCCCAGGGACTAATAGGATGCAGTATTTT
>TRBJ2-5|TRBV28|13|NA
CASSLGGPGTQYF
TGTGCCAGCAGTTTAGGGGGTCCTGGGACCCAGTACTTC
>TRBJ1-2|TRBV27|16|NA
CASSLSFDWNPGGYTF
TGTGCCAGCAGTTTATCGTTTGATTGGAATCCGGGTGGCTACACCTTC
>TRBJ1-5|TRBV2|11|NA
CASSMGQPQHF
TGTGCCAGCAGTATGGGTCAGCCCCAGCATTTT
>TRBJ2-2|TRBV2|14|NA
CASIGAKNTGELFF
TGTGCCAGCATCGGGGCTAAGAACACCGGGGAGCTGTTTTTT
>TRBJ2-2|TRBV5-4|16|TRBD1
CASSERQGALTGELFF
TGTGCCAGCAGCGAGAGACAGGGGGCGCTTACCGGGGAGCTGTTTTTT
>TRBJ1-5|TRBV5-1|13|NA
CASSLTFEQPQHF
TGCGCCAGCAGCTTGACCTTCGAACAGCCCCAGCATTTT
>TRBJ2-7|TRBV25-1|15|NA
CASSGPGWRSYEQYF
TGTGCCAGCAGTGGACCCGGTTGGCGGTCCTACGAGCAGTACTTC
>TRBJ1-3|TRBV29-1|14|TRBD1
CSVTGANSGNTIYF
TGCAGCGTTACAGGGGCAAACTCTGGAAACACCATATATTTT
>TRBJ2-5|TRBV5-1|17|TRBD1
CASSLLPSGTGQETQYF
TGCGCCAGCAGCTTGTTGCCATCCGGGACAGGACAAGAGACCCAGTACTTC
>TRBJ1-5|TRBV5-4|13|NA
CASSLGGDQPQHF
TGTGCCAGCAGCTTGGGAGGGGATCAGCCCCAGCATTTT
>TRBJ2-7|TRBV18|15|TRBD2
CASSPGLAGSYEQYF
TGTGCCAGCTCACCAGGACTAGCGGGCTCCTACGAGCAGTACTTC
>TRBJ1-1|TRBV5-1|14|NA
CASSLGQSNTEAFF
TGCGCCAGCAGCTTAGGACAGTCGAACACTGAAGCTTTCTTT